What follows are 26 T cell receptor beta chains derived from one specimen sequenced in a study of cytomegalovirus exposure and HLA in healthy donors. PCR amplification relied on 60 Vbeta primers (plus 13 Jbeta primers). The repertoire was sequenced with immunoSEQ multiplex PCR; TCRdb's copy has only in-frame clones and lacks some. The sample has 180,000 or so clones, approximately 81% seen once; the top ten hold 0.77%. Sequencing was performed on PBMCs. Source of these receptors: a young woman in good health and CMV-seronegative.

This clone was detected once. This chain uses TRBV7-2 with TRBJ1-1; 11 bases agree with TRBD1. The J segment lost 4 bases and the V segment lost 0 bases, leaving 1 base of the junction unmatched. The CDR3 runs 15 residues. CDR1 SGHTA and CDR2 FQGNSA come from the germline V gene. CDR3 in amino acids: CASSLAGTGGTEAFF. The CDR3 DNA reads TGTGCCAGCAGCTTAGCGGGGACAGGGGGCACTGAAGCTTTCTTT.

J is TRBJ2-7 and V is TRBV13, with a possible D match to TRBD2 (5 bases). Germline V lookup: CDR1 PRHDT, CDR2 FYEKMQ (reference sequence). CDR3 length: 12 amino acids. Trimming left V 5 bases short and J 3 bases short, with 8 bases between. CDR3: CASSAGLYEQYF. CDR3 coding DNA: TGTGCCAGCAGCGCGGGCCTCTACGAGCAGTACTTC.

This chain connects TRBV27 to TRBJ1-4, with 7 positions matching TRBD1. Trimming cost V 8 bases and J 5 bases; bases outside gene matches: 11. Germline CDR1 is MNHEY and CDR2 is SMNVEV (reference sequence). This CDR3 is 15 amino acids long. CDR3 in amino acids: CASQRRDSINEKLFF. The CDR3, as DNA: TGTGCCAGCCAACGCCGGGACAGTATAAATGAAAAACTGTTTTTT.

V gene TRBV28 combines with J gene TRBJ2-7, with D unresolved. Germline V lookup: CDR1 MDHEN, CDR2 SYDVKM. V dropped 5 bases and J dropped 3 bases, with 8 bases sitting between them. This CDR3 is 12 amino acids long. In nucleotides, the CDR3 is TGTGCCAGCAGTATACTGGTCTACGAGCAGTACTTC. This codes for CASSILVYEQYF.

CDR3 in DNA: TGTGCCAGCAGCTTAGATACCTACGAGCAGTACTTC. This encodes CASSLDTYEQYF. V usage is TRBV11-2 and J usage is TRBJ2-7; D remains unclear. The ends were cut back, 0 bases at V and 2 bases at J, with 2 bases in the middle. Germline V lookup: CDR1 SGHAT, CDR2 FQNNGV. The CDR3 sequence is 12 residues long.

J is TRBJ1-5 and V is TRBV6-5; 7 positions agree with TRBD1. The CDR3 runs to 13 residues. The J segment lost 4 bases and the V segment lost 5 bases, leaving 2 bases of the junction unmatched. Germline CDR1 is MNHEY and CDR2 is SVGAGI. The CDR3 DNA sequence: TGTGCCAGCAGTGGACAGGCTAATCAGCCCCAGCATTTT. Its protein product is CASSGQANQPQHF.

The chain employs TRBV28 and TRBJ2-3, with 8 bases matching TRBD2. The CDR3 runs to 14 residues. Germline loops: CDR1 MDHEN, CDR2 SYDVKM. Unmatched junction bases numbered 5, after V lost 5 bases and J lost 4 bases. In DNA form, the CDR3 reads TGTGCCAGCAGTCCCGGACTAGCTTCAGATACGCAGTATTTT. It specifies CASSPGLASDTQYF.

The V and J genes are TRBV11-3 and TRBJ2-2, with TRBD1 as a possible D gene (6 bases). There are 14 residues in the CDR3. The germline V gene has CDR1 SGHNT and CDR2 YENEEA. V was trimmed by 5 bases and J by 4 bases, leaving 11 bases between them. The CDR3 DNA sequence: TGTGCCAGCAGCCTCAGGGGATCCACCGGGGAGCTGTTTTTT. Its translation: CASSLRGSTGELFF.

This clone was detected once. This CDR3 is CASSPRSQTVGGQFF. DNA of the CDR3: TGTGCCAGCAGCCCTAGGAGCCAGACGGTCGGAGGGCAGTTCTTC. The chain combines TRBV28 with TRBJ2-1; perhaps TRBD2 as D (5 bases). The ends were cut back, 6 bases at V and 12 bases at J, with 24 bases in the middle. The germline V gene has CDR1 MDHEN and CDR2 SYDVKM. The CDR3 is 15 amino acids.

V gene TRBV19 combines with J gene TRBJ2-7, with 8 bases lining up with TRBD1. The germline CDR1 and CDR2 sequences are LNHDA and SQIVND (reference sequence). This CDR3 has 12 residues. The trim removed 9 bases at V and 3 bases at J, leaving 4 bases unmatched. As DNA, the CDR3 is TGTGCCAGGGGACAGGAGAGCTACGAGCAGTACTTC. Protein product: CARGQESYEQYF.

The chain joins TRBV28 to TRBJ2-1; 10 bases match TRBD2. Germline values: CDR1 MDHEN, CDR2 SYDVKM. The CDR3 has 17 amino acids. V dropped 2 bases and J dropped 5; count of bases not matched to a gene: 9. The CDR3 reads CASSLLGGLAADNEQFF. Here the CDR3 DNA reads TGTGCCAGCAGTTTACTGGGAGGACTAGCGGCGGACAATGAGCAGTTCTTC.

The rearrangement joins TRBV19 to TRBJ2-1; 9 nucleotides agree with TRBD2. Germline lookup yields CDR1 LNHDA and CDR2 SQIVND (reference sequence). This CDR3 is built from 16 residues. V was pared by 6 bases and J by 8 bases, with 14 bases of the junction left unmatched. For the CDR3, the DNA is TGTGCCAGTAGAAAAACCGCGGGAGGGCCTTATGATGAGCAGTTCTTC. Amino acids: CASRKTAGGPYDEQFF.

This clone turned up a few times. This chain's CDR3 is CASSFSPRTGRDEQFF. In nucleotides, the CDR3 is TGTGCCAGCAGTTTTAGTCCGAGGACAGGGAGGGATGAGCAGTTCTTC. The chain uses TRBV28 and TRBJ2-1, with D perhaps TRBD1 (8 bases). The CDR3 has 16 residues. V lost 3 bases and J lost 8, with 20 bases in between. The V gene's germline CDR1 is MDHEN and CDR2 SYDVKM. Full variable domain (missing parts from reference TRBV28 and TRBJ2-1): DVKVTQSSRYLVKRTGEKVFLECVQDMDHENMFWYRQDPGLGLRLIYFSYDVKMKEKGDIPEGYSVSREKKERFSLILESASTNQTSMYLCASSFSPRTGRDEQFFGPGTRLTVL.

The gene calls are TRBV7-9 and TRBJ2-7; 8 nucleotides match TRBD1. Unmatched junction bases numbered 4, after V lost 10 bases and J lost 2 bases. This CDR3 region has 12 residues. CDR1 and CDR2 (germline): SEHNR, FQNEAQ (reference sequence). The CDR3 coding sequence is TGTGCCACCGCGACAGGGGCCTACGAGCAGTACTTC. Its protein product is CATATGAYEQYF.

The chain links TRBV5-6 to TRBJ1-5; weak D call: TRBD1 (6 bases). CDR3 length equals 16 residues. Between the trimmed V and J ends, which lost 1 base and 5 bases, there was a span of 16 bases. Looked up from germline, CDR1 is SGHDT and CDR2 is YYEEEE. The DNA for the CDR3 is TGTGCCAGCAGCTTGCCCGGACAGACAGTCCATCAGCCCCAGCATTTT. Amino acids: CASSLPGQTVHQPQHF.

The chain combines TRBV18 with TRBJ2-3; no reliable D call. Trimming left V 3 bases short and J 4 bases short, with 11 bases between. Germline V gene data show CDR1 as KGHSH and CDR2 as LQKENI. The CDR3 runs to 14 residues. The CDR3 protein is CASSPQTIADTQYF. CDR3 nucleotide sequence: TGTGCCAGCTCACCGCAGACAATAGCAGATACGCAGTATTTT.

The V gene is TRBV5-6, the J gene TRBJ1-5, with D perhaps matching TRBD1 (5 bases). V was clipped by 5 bases and J by 5 bases, with 14 bases between them. Germline-derived CDR1 and CDR2 are SGHDT and YYEEEE. The CDR3 runs 14 residues. The CDR3 DNA reads TGTGCCAGCAGTAGACAGAATCCGGATCAGCCCCAGCATTTT. This codes for CASSRQNPDQPQHF.

The chain uses TRBV21-1 and TRBJ1-5; TRBD1 is the table's D call, not checked against the DNA. TRBV21-1 is designated a pseudogene. The CDR3 runs 18 residues. The CDR3: CASSKHKRDRAHNQPQHF. The CDR3 region has the DNA TGTGCCAGCAGCAAACACAAAAGGGACAGGGCCCACAATCAGCCCCAGCATTTT.

This chain's CDR3 is CASSPSPGLAGVYEQYF. CDR3 DNA: TGTGCCAGTAGTCCAAGCCCAGGGCTAGCGGGTGTCTACGAGCAGTACTTC. V usage is TRBV19 and J usage is TRBJ2-7, with 8 bases aligning to TRBD2. This CDR3 comprises 17 residues. The junction had 15 bases not matched to a gene; V was cut back by 5 bases and J by 3 bases. Germline V gene sequence: CDR1 LNHDA, CDR2 SQIVND (reference sequence).

The V and J genes are TRBV4-3 and TRBJ1-2; D remains ambiguous. CDR1 is LGHNA, CDR2 YSLEER, per germline. The ends were cut back, 5 bases at V and 1 base at J, with 8 bases in the middle. There are 13 residues in the CDR3. This CDR3 is CASSLRLNYGYTF. CDR3 sequence (DNA): TGCGCCAGCAGCTTGAGGCTTAACTATGGCTACACCTTC.

The chain couples TRBV28 to TRBJ1-2; D is undetermined. The CDR3 totals 14 residues. V lost 6 bases to trimming and J lost 4 bases, with 15 bases between them. Germline CDR1 and CDR2: MDHEN and SYDVKM. CDR3 DNA: TGTGCCAGCAGCGGCGAACGGCCGGGCTATGGCTACACCTTC. Translated: CASSGERPGYGYTF.

The chain employs TRBV7-9 and TRBJ2-6, with 8 positions matching TRBD1. The CDR3 sequence is 15 residues long. J gave up 2 bases and V 3 bases, and 0 bases lay outside the gene matches. Germline V lookup: CDR1 SEHNR, CDR2 FQNEAQ (reference sequence). CDR3 region: CASSLTGAGANVLTF. DNA of the CDR3: TGTGCCAGCAGCTTGACAGGGGCTGGGGCCAACGTCCTGACTTTC.

The chain has TRBV10-3 and TRBJ2-3; 10 nucleotides agree with TRBD2. The CDR3 runs 14 residues. J gave up 0 bases and V 6 bases, and 0 bases lay outside the gene matches. Germline V gives CDR1 ENHRY, CDR2 SYGVKD. CDR3 DNA sequence: TGTGCCATCAGAGCGGGGGGGAGCACAGATACGCAGTATTTT. Protein: CAIRAGGSTDTQYF.

V and J are TRBV11-3 and TRBJ2-1, with D unresolved. V was cut by 1 base and J by 0 bases, with 10 bases left in between. This CDR3 spans 16 amino acids. In germline, CDR1 is SGHNT, CDR2 YENEEA. The CDR3 reads CASSLVESTSYNEQFF. The DNA of the CDR3 is TGTGCCAGCAGCTTAGTAGAGAGTACCTCCTACAATGAGCAGTTCTTC.

V and J are TRBV28 and TRBJ2-6, with 12 nucleotides matching TRBD1. The CDR3 length is 20 residues. Germline values: CDR1 MDHEN, CDR2 SYDVKM. With 4 bases clipped from V and 4 bases from J, the junction kept 14 bases outside the gene matches. The CDR3 nucleotides read TGTGCCAGCAGTTCCCTACTTTCCGGGACAGGGGGCACAGGGGCCAACGTCCTGACTTTC. It specifies CASSSLLSGTGGTGANVLTF.

The V call is TRBV12-5, the J call TRBJ2-7; D ambiguous. Germline V lookup: CDR1 LGHNT, CDR2 FRNRAP. The germline V and J ends were trimmed by 3 bases and 4 bases, with 7 bases remaining between them. The CDR3 is 12 residues long. The CDR3 region has the DNA TGTGCTAGTGGTTTTCGAGGATACGAGCAGTACTTC. It specifies CASGFRGYEQYF. The variable domain in full, with the rest retrieved from reference TRBV12-5 and TRBJ2-7, is DARVTQTPRHKVTEMGQEVTMRCQPILGHNTVFWYRQTMMQGLELLAYFRNRAPLDDSGMPKDRFSAEMPDATLATLKIQPSEPRDSAVYFCASGFRGYEQYFGPGTRLTVT.